This T cell receptor (beta chain) is drawn from a study of control samples from healthy donors and cancer patients. Germline CDR1 reads MDHEN; CDR2 reads SYDVKM. The CDR3 length is 13 residues. Trimming at V came to 11 bases and at J to 5 bases, leaving 8 bases not matched to a gene. Produced via immunoSEQ multiplex PCR; TCRdb's table is partial and in-frame only. Of 150,000 to 200,000 clones listed, about 90% are singletons. This receptor was obtained from a woman aged 45-59 years in good health. The J gene is TRBJ2-1, the V gene TRBV28; TRBD2 agrees at 8 bases. Sequenced sample: blood. CDR3 bases: TGTGCCGCTGGGGGCGGGGGGAACAATGAGCAGTTCTTC. Translated, it gives CAAGGGGNNEQFF.